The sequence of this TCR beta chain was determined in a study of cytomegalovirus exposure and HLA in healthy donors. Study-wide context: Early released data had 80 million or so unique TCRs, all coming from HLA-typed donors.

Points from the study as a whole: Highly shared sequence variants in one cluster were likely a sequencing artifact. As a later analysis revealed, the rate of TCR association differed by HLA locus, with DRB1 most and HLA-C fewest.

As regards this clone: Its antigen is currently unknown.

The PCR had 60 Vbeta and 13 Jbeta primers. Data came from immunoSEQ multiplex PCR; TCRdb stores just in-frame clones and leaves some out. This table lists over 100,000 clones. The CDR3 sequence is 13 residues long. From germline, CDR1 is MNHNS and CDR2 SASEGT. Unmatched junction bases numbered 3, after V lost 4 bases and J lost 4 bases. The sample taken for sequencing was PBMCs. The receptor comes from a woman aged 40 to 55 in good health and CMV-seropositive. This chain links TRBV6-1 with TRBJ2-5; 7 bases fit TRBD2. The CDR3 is CASSGGGVETQYF. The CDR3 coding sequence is TGTGCCAGCAGTGGGGGGGGAGTAGAGACCCAGTACTTC.